These T cell receptor beta chains were read from a single sample in a study of cytomegalovirus exposure and HLA in healthy donors. Profiled with immunoSEQ multiplex PCR; TCRdb holds only in-frame clones, not every one. The sample includes roughly 250,000 clones, 84% seen only once; the top ten take about 2%. Sequenced input: PBMCs. The receptor set was obtained from a woman in her thirties or forties in good health and CMV-seropositive. The CDR3 runs from the conserved cysteine through the conserved F or W. The order of the fields is V gene, D gene, clone size, J gene, CDR3 DNA, CDR3 protein. The D gene is left open where the match is weak. The size field is filled for only some rows; it gives once, few, many or a size class.

>TRBV27|.|.|TRBJ2-6
TGTGCCAGCAGTTTTTTCCCAGGGTACCGCTCTGGGGCCAACGTCCTGACTTTC
CASSFFPGYRSGANVLTF
>TRBV5-1|.|once|TRBJ1-1
TGCGCCAGCAGCTTGGAAGGAGCGAACACTGAAGCTTTCTTT
CASSLEGANTEAFF
>TRBV5-8|TRBD2|.|TRBJ2-7
TGTGCCAGCAGGGGACTAGGAAGGCACTACGAGCAGTACTTC
CASRGLGRHYEQYF
>TRBV7-2|.|.|TRBJ1-3
TGTGCCAGCAGCTCGAGAACCTTATCTGGAAACACCATATATTTT
CASSSRTLSGNTIYF
>TRBV28|TRBD1|.|TRBJ1-2
TGTGCCAGCAGTCCCCAATACGGAGACAGGGGCTATGGCTACACCTTC
CASSPQYGDRGYGYTF
>TRBV19|TRBD1|once|TRBJ2-7
TGTGCCAGTACCGACAGGGGCCACGAGCAGTACTTC
CASTDRGHEQYF
>TRBV29-1|.|.|TRBJ1-1
TGCACCGGTTGGTACCCCCGGGAGGGAGAAGCTTTCTTT
CTGWYPREGEAFF
>TRBV5-5|.|.|TRBJ2-3
TGTGCCAGCAGCTCAATCCGCACAGATACGCAGTATTTT
CASSSIRTDTQYF
>TRBV9|TRBD1|.|TRBJ2-5
TGTGCCAGCAGCGGAGGGACAGGGGGCGTCGAGACCCAGTACTTC
CASSGGTGGVETQYF
>TRBV5-6|TRBD1|.|TRBJ1-2
TGTGCCAGCAGCTTGGTCGTCGGGACAGGGGAGTTTGGCTACACCTTC
CASSLVVGTGEFGYTF
>TRBV4-2|TRBD2|.|TRBJ2-1
TGTGCCAGCAGCCAAGGGGGACTAGCGGACAATGAGCAGTTCTTC
CASSQGGLADNEQFF
>TRBV4-3|TRBD2|few|TRBJ2-2
TGCGCCAGCAGCCCCGGACTAGCGGGAACCGGGGAGCTGTTTTTT
CASSPGLAGTGELFF
>TRBV11-2|.|.|TRBJ2-4
TGTGCCAGCAGCCTTTTCGGGGGAGTAGGAAACATTCAGTACTTC
CASSLFGGVGNIQYF
>TRBV29-1|.|once|TRBJ1-1
TGCAGCGTCGAGACATACATGAACACTGAAGCTTTCTTT
CSVETYMNTEAFF
>TRBV11-3|.|.|TRBJ2-2
TGTGCCAGCAGCTTAGATTCCGCCTGGGGGCGACCCGGGGAGCTGTTTTTT
CASSLDSAWGRPGELFF
>TRBV7-9|TRBD1|.|TRBJ2-2
TGTGCCAGCAGCTTAGGCCAGGGGGCATCCGGGGAGCTGTTTTTT
CASSLGQGASGELFF
>TRBV4-3|TRBD2|few|TRBJ2-7
TGCGCCAGCAGCCAAGTCCCCTCCCTGGGACTAGCGGGATACGAGCAGTACTTC
CASSQVPSLGLAGYEQYF
>TRBV7-8|.|.|TRBJ2-7
TGTGCCAGCAGCTCCCGGGACCTTGGGGGGTACGAGCAGTACTTC
CASSSRDLGGYEQYF
>TRBV7-9|.|.|TRBJ2-1
TGTGCCAGCAGCTTAGAGGGGGGGCCCCCCTACAATGAGCAGTTCTTC
CASSLEGGPPYNEQFF
>TRBV6-1|.|.|TRBJ1-5
TGTGCCAGCAGTGGTCTGGGCTTCTCTCAGCATTTT
CASSGLGFSQHF
>TRBV7-9|.|.|TRBJ1-1
TGTTCCAGCAGCTTTGACGGAGTCACTGAAGCTTTCTTT
CSSSFDGVTEAFF
>TRBV7-8|TRBD2|.|TRBJ2-1
TGTGCCAGCAGCTTAGGTAGCGGGAGGGCTGACAATGAGCAGTTCTTC
CASSLGSGRADNEQFF
>TRBV7-2|TRBD1|.|TRBJ2-7
TGTGCCAGCAGCTTAGGGTACCCGGGACAGGGGACCTTCTACGAGCAGTACTTC
CASSLGYPGQGTFYEQYF
>TRBV9|TRBD2|.|TRBJ2-3
TGTGCCAGCAGCCAAATACTAGCGACCAGCACAGATACGCAGTATTTT
CASSQILATSTDTQYF
>TRBV7-9|TRBD1|.|TRBJ1-3
TGTGCCAGCAGTTTTAGGACAGGGGGCTCTGGAAACACCATATATTTT
CASSFRTGGSGNTIYF
>TRBV27|.|.|TRBJ2-2
TGTGCCAGCAGTTCGTGGACTGGGAAGAACACCGGGGAGCTGTTTTTT
CASSSWTGKNTGELFF
>TRBV19|.|.|TRBJ2-1
TGTGCCAGTAGTATAGACGGTAGCTCCTACAATGAGCAGTTCTTC
CASSIDGSSYNEQFF
>TRBV11-2|TRBD2|.|TRBJ2-1
TGTGCCAGCAGTCAAACTAGCGGGAGGATCAACTACAATGAGCAGTTCTTC
CASSQTSGRINYNEQFF
>TRBV28|TRBD2|.|TRBJ2-7
TGTGCCAGCAGTCCCCGACTAGCGGGAGAGGGCGAGCAGTACTTC
CASSPRLAGEGEQYF
>TRBV20-1|.|.|TRBJ2-5
TGCAGTGGAGGCAACCAAGAGACCCAGTACTTC
CSGGNQETQYF
>TRBV5-1|.|.|TRBJ2-2
TGCGCCAGCAGCTTGGTAGGCCGCCGGGACACCGGGGAGCTGTTTTTT
CASSLVGRRDTGELFF
>TRBV9|TRBD2|few|TRBJ2-5
TGTGCCAGCAGCGTTTTGACTAGCGGCCAAGAGACCCAGTACTTC
CASSVLTSGQETQYF
>TRBV11-1|TRBD2|.|TRBJ2-1
TGTGCCAGCAGCTTAGGAGTGGGTCTAGCGGGAGAGAACAATGAGCAGTTCTTC
CASSLGVGLAGENNEQFF